This T cell receptor (beta chain) originates from a study of cytomegalovirus exposure and HLA in healthy donors (dated by TCRdb to 2017 to 2019). In terms of the full investigation: An earlier analysis of some 500 of the donors reported about 250 Gb of sequence data and 100 million to 140 million unique TCR beta sequences from approximately 180 million T cells. In a later genetic analysis, genome-wide SNP genotypes for about 55% of the roughly 700 donors were used, and that subset was treated as a discovery cohort. About five DR-DQ haplotypes were treated as single units for association and clustering because of strong linkage in the cohort. Across roughly 420 genotyped donors of the cohort, an average of about 250,000 unique TCR beta nucleotide sequences per donor were sequenced, and approximately 19% of those sequences were non-productive. To study patterns of TCR occurrence, a later analysis re-analyzed previously published TCR beta repertoires from hundreds of donors and added high-resolution HLA genotyping. Of the 300 to 500 genotyped donors, 75% to 85% were placed in the genetic ancestry cluster associated with self-reported Caucasian donors. Besides the first cohort of roughly 640 subjects, a separate validation cohort made up of roughly 120 different subjects was used. All discovery cohort repertoires had been generated on a single sequencing platform. An earlier analysis of approximately 630 of the donors applied high-throughput TCR beta sequencing to assess whether each TCR beta V gene segment acted as functional or pseudogenic. Alongside the repertoire data, information on donor age, sex, ethnicity and CMV serostatus was compiled. An early release covering 550 to 650 HLA-typed donors comprised about 320 gigabases of sequencing data and around 80 million unique TCR sequences. Both class I and class II loci were covered by HLA typing, at four-digit resolution. The number of typed donors differed by locus: 629-630 for A, B, C, DRB1 and DQB1; roughly 510 for DQA1; 606 for DPA1; and some 470 for DPB1. The study profiled the T cell repertoires of about 640 subjects by immunosequencing and related them to cytomegalovirus serostatus. High-throughput TCR immunosequencing, statistical association of individual TCRs with disease status, and machine learning were combined to predict cytomegalovirus infection status. The study was designed to test whether signatures of past pathogen exposure could be identified by cataloging public T cell receptors. Rather than using new phenotypic data, the later analysis identified candidate immune exposures from TCR beta sequences and from how often those sequences occurred across donors.

Libraries were prepared through the immunoSEQ multiplex PCR assay. The multiplex PCR relied on a mix of 60 forward primers for TCR Vbeta segments and 13 reverse primers for TCR Jbeta segments. The CDR3 region of rearranged TCR beta genes was amplified from genomic DNA with a multiplex PCR assay. On the Illumina HiSeq System, the amplified TCR beta libraries were sequenced as 87-base-pair reads. Under the source paper's analysis protocol: A later analysis tallied around 87 million unique TCR beta chains across the 666 repertoires, and around 9.9 million of those chains were shared by two or more donors. A nearest-neighbor algorithm error-corrected the raw reads and collapsed the reads into unique sequences, merging closely related sequences to remove PCR and sequencing errors. Alignment of CDR3 sequences to IMGT reference sequences was used to assign V, D and J gene segments. For a sequence to be retained, at least a six-nucleotide match to both a V gene segment and a J gene segment was required. A rearrangement was called productive if the CDR3 had no stop codons and remained in frame with V and J, and every other rearrangement was called non-productive. CDR3 was defined by IMGT convention, running from the second conserved V-encoded cysteine to the conserved J-encoded phenylalanine. In an earlier analysis of around 570 of the donors, sequences lacking an unambiguous match to a single V gene segment were excluded. An earlier analysis of fewer than 650 of the donors classified V segments as functional when productive rearrangements were above 56.7% and as segregating when the standard deviation between donors was above 5%. To diagnose cytomegalovirus status from the catalog of TCR beta chain sequences, a statistical classification framework was built. In a later analysis, V and J genes were assigned by comparing TCR nucleotide sequences against IMGT/GENE-DB human TR gene sequences. The TCRdist pipeline was used in a later analysis to assign CDR3 sequences and most-parsimonious VDJ recombination scenarios. In a later analysis, each TCR beta chain was defined by its CDR3 amino acid sequence together with its V-gene family, and reads without a unique V-gene family were excluded. To address suspected cross-contamination and a sequencing artifact, a later analysis removed around 590 highly shared, low-generation-probability nucleotide sequences. A later analysis calculated a clonal expansion index for each public chain from normalized within-repertoire ranks of inferred template counts. A later analysis computed generation probabilities with a VDJ recombination model fitted to out-of-frame rearrangements, and checked the results against IGoR. In a later analysis, hypergeometric tests were used to score TCR-TCR, TCR-HLA and TCR-CMV co-occurrence, with a repertoire-size bias correction applied to TCR pairs. To estimate false discovery rates, a later analysis permuted the HLA or CMV assignments 20 times. A later analysis grouped co-occurring TCRs with DBSCAN, adding TCRdist sequence similarity when clustering within HLA-allele-positive subsets. Repertoires with fewer than 30,000 or more than 120,000 public chains, plus five repertoires with anomalous nucleotide sharing, were excluded from co-occurrence clustering. Sourced from immuneACCESS, this table was stored by TCRdb with only in-frame sequences that have V and J called. A share of the clones is absent; for the studies checked, an unresolved V gene accounts for under half, and the remainder has no known explanation. For V, J and clone size, that table is used; D and trimming come from the DNA. The sample includes around 160,000 clones, with about 77% observed a single time. The ten largest clones represent roughly 2.6% of the sample.

Broader findings and caveats from the paper: A further reported finding was that TCR beta sequences accurately predicted the HLA-A and HLA-B alleles for most subjects in the first cohort. Three of the identified cytomegalovirus-associated TCR beta chains were confirmed in vitro to be specific for cytomegalovirus antigens. Specific HLA alleles were associated with 15,000 to 20,000 TCR beta sequences at a false discovery rate of 0.05 in a later analysis. In a later analysis, HLA-associated TCR beta chains were found to be more clonally expanded and to have lower generation probabilities than equally common non-associated chains. In an earlier analysis of more than 450 of the donors, most TCR beta V segments were observed in productive rearrangements about 90% or about 30% of the time, broadly matching IMGT annotations. The earlier analysis of almost 600 of the donors excluded some 16 rarely observed V segments, including chromosome 9 orphons, because counts were too low. According to a later analysis, TCR association rates differed among HLA loci, with DRB1 alleles showing the most associated TCRs and HLA-C alleles showing the fewest. In a later genetic analysis, a missense DCLRE1C variant was associated with V-gene and J-gene trimming of TCR beta chains, and the association was replicated in an independent cohort. Several of the top co-occurrence clusters appeared to be linked to parvovirus B19, influenza, CMV and Epstein-Barr virus, according to a later analysis. A cluster of highly shared sequence variants was judged likely to be a technical artifact of the sequencing pipeline. Most TCR sequences were seen in very few donors, while some public TCRs were found in many individuals. Because HLA typing was missing for some donors at each locus, association tests included only the typed subset. The cohort was sequenced for TCR beta chains only, and without alpha or paired-chain data the features that could be detected were limited. CMV serostatus was the only immune exposure information available for the cohort. The classifier was reported to diagnose cytomegalovirus status with high specificity and sensitivity in both the original and validation cohorts. A later genetic analysis reported fewer N-insertions in productive TCRs among donors in an Asian-associated ancestry cluster than the roughly 620-donor mean. Linkage disequilibrium might explain the correlated functional status among segregating V segments, but an unknown experimental factor could not be ruled out. A total of 150 or so TCR beta chains were listed by the study as associated with cytomegalovirus. Some IMGT-functional V segments, including TRBV6-2 and TRBV6-3, could not be distinguished by the 87-base-pair reads and were therefore excluded. A later analysis found that most CMV-associated TCR beta chains appeared HLA-restricted, with HLA associations seemingly driven largely by CMV exposure. Presence/absence analyses assumed roughly uniform sequencing depth across donors, an assumption that may not hold. When HLA alleles, especially DR and DQ, strongly co-occurred, attributing TCR associations to individual alleles was difficult. The authors suggested that the approach could potentially be extended to other disease states and immunological phenotypes.

As for this clone: Its specific antigen is unknown. Base qualities were left out, and no much larger clone turns up one base away.

The cohort was made up of several hundred healthy bone marrow donors. At the time of sampling, every cohort member was nominally healthy, though immune exposures that went unrecorded were likely present. The donor was CMV seropositive and belonged to the group of over 250 seropositive cohort members. A peripheral blood sample was provided by each donor, and peripheral blood mononuclear cells were used for TCR beta sequencing. Genomic DNA was extracted from the blood cell samples with the Qiagen DNeasy Blood Extraction Kit. The CDR3 measures 18 amino acids from cysteine to phenylalanine. Of the read, only the CDR3 DNA is kept; its 54 bases are in frame from base 1.

The sample taken for sequencing was PBMCs. The V and J segments used are TRBV21-1 and TRBJ1-2; TRBD1, the D gene given by the table, was not confirmed from the DNA. TRBV21-1 is reported as a pseudogene. This receptor was taken from a woman aged 40 to 50 in good health and CMV-seropositive. The sequence in DNA is TGTGCCAGCAGCAAAGGTGCGACAGGGACCTTAGCTAACTATGGCTACACCTTC. Its translation is CASSKGATGTLANYGYTF.